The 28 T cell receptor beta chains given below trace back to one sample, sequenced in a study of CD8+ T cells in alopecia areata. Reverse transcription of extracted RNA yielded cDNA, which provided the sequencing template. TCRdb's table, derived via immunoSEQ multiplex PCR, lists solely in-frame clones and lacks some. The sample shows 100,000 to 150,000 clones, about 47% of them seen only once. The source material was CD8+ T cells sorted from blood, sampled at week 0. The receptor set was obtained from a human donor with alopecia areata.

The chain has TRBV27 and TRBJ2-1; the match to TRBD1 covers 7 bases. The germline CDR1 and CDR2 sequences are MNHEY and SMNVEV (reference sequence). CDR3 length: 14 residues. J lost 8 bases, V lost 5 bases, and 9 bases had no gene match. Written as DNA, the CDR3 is TGTGCCAGCAGTGGCGACAGGGTACGGTATGAGCAGTTCTTC. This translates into CASSGDRVRYEQFF.

CDR3 nucleotide sequence: TGCAGCGTTGAAGATACCCTAGCCAGTTTCGAGGCAGATACGCAGTATTTT. Amino acids: CSVEDTLASFEADTQYF. The V and J genes are TRBV29-1 and TRBJ2-3; weak D call: TRBD2 (5 bases). Germline values: CDR1 SQVTM, CDR2 ANQGSEA. V was pared by 0 bases and J by 4 bases, with 20 bases between. The CDR3 is 17 amino acids.

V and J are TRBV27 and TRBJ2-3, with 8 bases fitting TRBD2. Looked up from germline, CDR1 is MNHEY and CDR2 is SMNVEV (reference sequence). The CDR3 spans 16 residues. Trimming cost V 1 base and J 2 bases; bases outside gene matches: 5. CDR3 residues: CASSLLRGANTDTQYF. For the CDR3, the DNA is TGTGCCAGCAGTTTATTGCGGGGGGCAAACACAGATACGCAGTATTTT.

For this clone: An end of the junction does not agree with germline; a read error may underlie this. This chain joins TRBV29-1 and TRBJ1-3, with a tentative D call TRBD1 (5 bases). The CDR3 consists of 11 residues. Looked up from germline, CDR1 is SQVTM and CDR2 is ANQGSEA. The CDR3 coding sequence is TGCAGCGTTGATTTGGAACAGGAATTAAAATTT. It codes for CSVDLEQELKF.

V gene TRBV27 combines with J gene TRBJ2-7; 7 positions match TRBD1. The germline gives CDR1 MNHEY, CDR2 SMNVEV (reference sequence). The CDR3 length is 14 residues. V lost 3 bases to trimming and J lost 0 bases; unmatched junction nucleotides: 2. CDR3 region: CASSFGTASYEQYF. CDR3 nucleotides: TGTGCCAGCAGTTTTGGGACAGCCTCCTACGAGCAGTACTTC.

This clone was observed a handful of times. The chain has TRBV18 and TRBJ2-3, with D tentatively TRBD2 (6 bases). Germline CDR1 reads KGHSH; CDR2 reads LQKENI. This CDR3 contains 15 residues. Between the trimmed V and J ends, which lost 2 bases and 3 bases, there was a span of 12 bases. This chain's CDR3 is CASSPVGGTTDTQYF. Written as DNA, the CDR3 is TGTGCCAGCTCACCAGTCGGGGGAACGACAGATACGCAGTATTTT.

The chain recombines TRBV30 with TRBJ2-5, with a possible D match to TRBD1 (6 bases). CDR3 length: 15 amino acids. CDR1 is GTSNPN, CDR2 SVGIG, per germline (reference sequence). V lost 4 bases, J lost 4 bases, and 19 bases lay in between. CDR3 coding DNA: TGTGCCTGGACCAACGTCGCAGGGGTAGGAGAGACCCAGTACTTC. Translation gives CAWTNVAGVGETQYF.

The CDR3 reads CASSPSDSYEQYF. In nucleotides, the CDR3 is TGCGCCAGCAGCCCCTCCGACAGCTACGAGCAGTACTTC. This sequence joins TRBV5-1 and TRBJ2-7; TRBD1 might be the D (5 bases). V shed 4 bases and J shed 3 bases, with 11 bases lying between them. The germline V gene encodes CDR1 SGHRS and CDR2 YFSETQ. CDR3 length: 13 amino acids.

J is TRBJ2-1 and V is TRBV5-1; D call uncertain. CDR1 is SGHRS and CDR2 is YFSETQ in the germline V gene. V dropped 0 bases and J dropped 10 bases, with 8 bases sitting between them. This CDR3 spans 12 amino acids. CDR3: CASSLEAVEQFF. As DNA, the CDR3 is TGCGCCAGCAGCTTGGAAGCAGTCGAGCAGTTCTTC.

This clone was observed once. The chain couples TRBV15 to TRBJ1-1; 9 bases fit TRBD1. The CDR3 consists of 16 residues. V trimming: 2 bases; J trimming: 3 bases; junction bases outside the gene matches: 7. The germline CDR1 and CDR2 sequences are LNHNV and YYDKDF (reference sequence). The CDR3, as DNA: TGTGCCACCAGCAGACCGGGACAGGGCCTATACACTGAAGCTTTCTTT. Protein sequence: CATSRPGQGLYTEAFF.

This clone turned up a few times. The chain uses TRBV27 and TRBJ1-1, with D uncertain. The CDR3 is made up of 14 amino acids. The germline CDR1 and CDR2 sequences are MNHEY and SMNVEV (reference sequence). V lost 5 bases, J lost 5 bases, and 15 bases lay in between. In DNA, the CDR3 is TGTGCCAGCAGTGGTCAGGTCCCGTGGACTGAAGCTTTCTTT. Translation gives CASSGQVPWTEAFF.

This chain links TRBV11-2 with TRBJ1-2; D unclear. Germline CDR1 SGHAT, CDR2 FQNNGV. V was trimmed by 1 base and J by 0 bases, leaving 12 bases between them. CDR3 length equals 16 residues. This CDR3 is CASSLVLGRPNYGYTF. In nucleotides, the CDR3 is TGTGCCAGCAGCTTAGTTCTTGGTCGGCCTAACTATGGCTACACCTTC.

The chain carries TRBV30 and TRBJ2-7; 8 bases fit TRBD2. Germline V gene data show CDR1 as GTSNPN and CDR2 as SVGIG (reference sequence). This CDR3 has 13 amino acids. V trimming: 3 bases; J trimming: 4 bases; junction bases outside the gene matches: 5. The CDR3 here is CAWRSLAGYEQYF. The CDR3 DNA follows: TGTGCCTGGAGAAGCCTAGCGGGTTACGAGCAGTACTTC.

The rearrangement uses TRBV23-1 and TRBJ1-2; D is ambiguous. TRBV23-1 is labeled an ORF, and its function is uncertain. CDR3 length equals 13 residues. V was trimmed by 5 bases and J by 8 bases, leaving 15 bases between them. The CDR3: CASSAQSTDGYTF. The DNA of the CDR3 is TGCGCCAGCAGTGCCCAATCCACTGACGGCTACACCTTC.

CDR3 coding DNA: TGTGCCAGCAGCCAAGGGGGTGAGGCCTACGAGCAGTACTTC. Translating it yields CASSQGGEAYEQYF. The chain is built from TRBV4-2 and TRBJ2-7; D not certain. The V end lost 1 base, the J end lost 2 bases, and 9 bases lay between the germline ends. Germline lookup yields CDR1 LGHNA and CDR2 YNFKEQ. This CDR3 region has 14 residues.

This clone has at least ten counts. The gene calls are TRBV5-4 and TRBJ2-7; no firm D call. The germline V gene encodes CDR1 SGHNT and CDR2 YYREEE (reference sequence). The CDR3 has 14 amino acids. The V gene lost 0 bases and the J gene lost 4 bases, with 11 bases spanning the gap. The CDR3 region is CASSLDLGPYEQYF. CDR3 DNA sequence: TGTGCCAGCAGCTTGGATCTTGGGCCGTACGAGCAGTACTTC.

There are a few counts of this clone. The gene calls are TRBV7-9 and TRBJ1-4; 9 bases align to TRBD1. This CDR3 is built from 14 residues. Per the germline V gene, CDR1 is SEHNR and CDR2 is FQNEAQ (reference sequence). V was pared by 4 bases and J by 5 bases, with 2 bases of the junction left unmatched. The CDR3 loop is CASSSGTGNEKLFF. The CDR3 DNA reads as TGTGCCAGCAGCTCCGGGACAGGGAATGAAAAACTGTTTTTT.

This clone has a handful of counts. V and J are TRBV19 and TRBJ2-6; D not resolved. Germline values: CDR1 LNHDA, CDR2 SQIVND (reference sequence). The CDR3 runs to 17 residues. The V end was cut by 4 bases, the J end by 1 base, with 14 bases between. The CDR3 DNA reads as TGTGCCAGTAGTACTCTCCGGGCTAGATCTGGGGCCAACGTCCTGACTTTC. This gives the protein CASSTLRARSGANVLTF.

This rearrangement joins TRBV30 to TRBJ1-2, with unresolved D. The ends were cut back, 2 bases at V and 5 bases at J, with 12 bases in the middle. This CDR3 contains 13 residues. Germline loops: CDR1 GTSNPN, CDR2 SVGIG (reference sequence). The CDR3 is CAWSQDSKYGYTF. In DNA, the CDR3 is TGTGCCTGGAGTCAAGACTCGAAGTATGGCTACACCTTC.

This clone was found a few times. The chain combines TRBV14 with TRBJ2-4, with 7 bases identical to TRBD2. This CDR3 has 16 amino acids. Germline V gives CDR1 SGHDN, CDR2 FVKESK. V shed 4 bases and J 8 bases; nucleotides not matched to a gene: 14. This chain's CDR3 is CASSPPASGGRDIQYF. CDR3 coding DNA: TGTGCCAGCAGCCCGCCGGCTAGCGGAGGTCGGGACATTCAGTACTTC.

The CDR3 spells CASSVVVRGTEAFF. CDR3 bases: TGTGCCAGCAGCGTAGTGGTCAGGGGCACTGAAGCTTTCTTT. This chain joins TRBV9 and TRBJ1-1, with a tentative D call TRBD1 (6 bases). There are 14 residues in the CDR3. V was clipped by 0 bases and J by 4 bases, with 10 bases between them. Germline V gene sequence: CDR1 SGDLS, CDR2 YYNGEE. The full variable domain, completed using reference TRBV9 and TRBJ1-1, is DSGVTQTPKHLITATGQRVTLRCSPRSGDLSVYWYQQSLDQGLQFLIQYYNGEERAKGNILERFSAQQFPDLHSELNLSSLELGDSALYFCASSVVVRGTEAFFGQGTRLTVV.

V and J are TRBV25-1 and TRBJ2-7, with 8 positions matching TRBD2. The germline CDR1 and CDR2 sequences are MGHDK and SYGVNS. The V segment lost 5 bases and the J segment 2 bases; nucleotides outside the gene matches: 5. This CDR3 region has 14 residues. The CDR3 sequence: CASSTSGLPYEQYF. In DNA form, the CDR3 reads TGTGCCAGCAGTACTAGCGGCCTTCCCTACGAGCAGTACTTC.

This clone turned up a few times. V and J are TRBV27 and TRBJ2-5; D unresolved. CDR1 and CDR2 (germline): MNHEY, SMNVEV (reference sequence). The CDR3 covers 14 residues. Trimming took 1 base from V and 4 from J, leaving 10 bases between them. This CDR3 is CASSLYPDLETQYF. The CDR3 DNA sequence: TGTGCCAGCAGTTTATACCCAGATCTAGAGACCCAGTACTTC.

DNA for the CDR3: TGTGCCAGCAGCACCGGGAACTACGAGCAGTACTTC. Encoded protein: CASSTGNYEQYF. This chain links TRBV7-2 with TRBJ2-7, with TRBD2 as a possible D gene (5 bases). Germline V CDR1 and CDR2: SGHTA, FQGNSA. Between the trimmed V and J ends, which lost 5 bases and 3 bases, there was a span of 8 bases. The CDR3 length is 12 residues.

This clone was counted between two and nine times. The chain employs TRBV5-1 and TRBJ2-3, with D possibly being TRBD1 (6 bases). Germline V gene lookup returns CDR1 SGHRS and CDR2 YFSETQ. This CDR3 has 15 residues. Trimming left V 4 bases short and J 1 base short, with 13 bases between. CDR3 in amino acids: CASSQQGRRTDTQYF. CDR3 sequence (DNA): TGCGCCAGCAGCCAGCAGGGGAGACGCACAGATACGCAGTATTTT.

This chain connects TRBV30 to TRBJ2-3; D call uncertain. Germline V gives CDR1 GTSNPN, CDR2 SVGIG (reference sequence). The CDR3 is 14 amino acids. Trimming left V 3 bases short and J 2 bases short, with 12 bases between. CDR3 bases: TGTGCCTGGAGAGGGATCCCCCTCACAGATACGCAGTATTTT. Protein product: CAWRGIPLTDTQYF. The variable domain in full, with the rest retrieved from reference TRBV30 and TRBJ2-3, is SQTIHQWPATLVQPVGSPLSLECTVEGTSNPNLYWYRQAAGRGLQLLFYSVGIGQISSEVPQNLSASRPQDRQFILSSKKLLLSDSGFYLCAWRGIPLTDTQYFGPGTRLTVL.

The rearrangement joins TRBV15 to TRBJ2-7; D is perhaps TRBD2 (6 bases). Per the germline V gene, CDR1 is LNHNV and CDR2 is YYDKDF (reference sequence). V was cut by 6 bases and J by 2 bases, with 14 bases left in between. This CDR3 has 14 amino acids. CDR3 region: CATRPQEGTYEQYF. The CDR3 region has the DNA TGTGCCACCAGACCTCAGGAGGGGACCTACGAGCAGTACTTC.

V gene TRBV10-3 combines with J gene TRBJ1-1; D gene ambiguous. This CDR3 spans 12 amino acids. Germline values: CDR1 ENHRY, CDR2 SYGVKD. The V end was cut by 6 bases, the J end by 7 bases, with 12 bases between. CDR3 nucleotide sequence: TGTGCCATCAGCCCGGGGTTTGATGAAGCTTTCTTT. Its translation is CAISPGFDEAFF.